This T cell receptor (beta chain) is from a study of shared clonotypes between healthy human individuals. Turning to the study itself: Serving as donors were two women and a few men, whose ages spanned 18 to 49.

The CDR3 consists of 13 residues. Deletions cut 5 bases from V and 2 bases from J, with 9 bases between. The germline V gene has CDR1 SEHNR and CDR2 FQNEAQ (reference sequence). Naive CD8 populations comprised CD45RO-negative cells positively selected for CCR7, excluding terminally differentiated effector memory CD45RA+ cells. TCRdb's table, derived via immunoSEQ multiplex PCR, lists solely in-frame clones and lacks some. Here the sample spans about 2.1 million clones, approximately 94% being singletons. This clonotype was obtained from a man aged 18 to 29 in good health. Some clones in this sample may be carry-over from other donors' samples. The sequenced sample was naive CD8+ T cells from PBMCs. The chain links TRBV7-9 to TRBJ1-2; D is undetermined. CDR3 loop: CASSPIENYGYTF. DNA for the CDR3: TGTGCCAGCAGCCCGATAGAGAACTATGGCTACACCTTC.